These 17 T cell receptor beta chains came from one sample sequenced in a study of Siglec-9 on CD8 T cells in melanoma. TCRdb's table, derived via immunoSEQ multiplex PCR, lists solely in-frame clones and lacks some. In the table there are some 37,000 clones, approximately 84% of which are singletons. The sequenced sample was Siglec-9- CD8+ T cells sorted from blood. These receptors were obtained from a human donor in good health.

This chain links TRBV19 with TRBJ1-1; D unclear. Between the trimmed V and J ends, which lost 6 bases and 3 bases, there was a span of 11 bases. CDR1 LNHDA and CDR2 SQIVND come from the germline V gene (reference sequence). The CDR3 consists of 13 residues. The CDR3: CASRSQTDTEAFF. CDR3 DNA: TGTGCCAGTAGGTCCCAAACGGACACTGAAGCTTTCTTT.

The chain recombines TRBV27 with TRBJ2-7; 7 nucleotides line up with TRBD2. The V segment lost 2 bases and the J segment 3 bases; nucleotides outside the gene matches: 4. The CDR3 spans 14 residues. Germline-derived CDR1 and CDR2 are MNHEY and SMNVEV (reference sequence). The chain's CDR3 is CASSLLGDYYEQYF. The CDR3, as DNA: TGTGCCAGCAGTTTACTGGGGGACTACTACGAGCAGTACTTC.

The DNA of the CDR3 is TGTGCCAGCTCCCGTAGCGGCACCACAGATACGCAGTATTTT. Protein sequence: CASSRSGTTDTQYF. The chain joins TRBV9 to TRBJ2-3; D possibly corresponds to TRBD2 (6 bases). Between the trimmed V and J ends, which lost 7 bases and 2 bases, there was a span of 14 bases. This CDR3 has 14 amino acids. Germline CDR1 is SGDLS and CDR2 is YYNGEE.

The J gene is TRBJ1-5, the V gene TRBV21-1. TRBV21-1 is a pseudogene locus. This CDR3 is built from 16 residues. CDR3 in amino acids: CASILRGKRPDQPQHF. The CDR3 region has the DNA TGTGCCAGCATTCTTCGAGGGAAACGGCCTGATCAGCCCCAGCATTTT.

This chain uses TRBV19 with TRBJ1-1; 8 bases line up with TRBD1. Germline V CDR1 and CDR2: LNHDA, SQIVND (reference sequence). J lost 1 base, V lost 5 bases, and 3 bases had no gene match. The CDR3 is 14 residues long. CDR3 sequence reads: CASSETGENTEAFF. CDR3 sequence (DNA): TGTGCCAGTAGTGAGACAGGGGAGAACACTGAAGCTTTCTTT. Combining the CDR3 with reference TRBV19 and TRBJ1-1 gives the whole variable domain DGGITQSPKYLFRKEGQNVTLSCEQNLNHDAMYWYRQDPGQGLRLIYYSQIVNDFQKGDIAEGYSVSREKKESFPLTVTSAQKNPTAFYLCASSETGENTEAFFGQGTRLTVV.

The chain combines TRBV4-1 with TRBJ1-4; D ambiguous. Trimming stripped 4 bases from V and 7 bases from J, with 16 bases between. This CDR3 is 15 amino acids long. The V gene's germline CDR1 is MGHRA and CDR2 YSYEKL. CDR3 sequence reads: CASSPQKGSGEKLFF. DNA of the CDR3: TGCGCCAGCAGCCCACAAAAGGGTAGCGGTGAAAAACTGTTTTTT.

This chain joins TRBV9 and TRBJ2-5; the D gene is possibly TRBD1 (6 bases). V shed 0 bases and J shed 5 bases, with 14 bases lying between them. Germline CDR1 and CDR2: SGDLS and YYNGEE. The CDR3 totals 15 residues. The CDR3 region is CASSVVPGVGETQYF. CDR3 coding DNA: TGTGCCAGCAGCGTAGTGCCAGGGGTTGGGGAGACCCAGTACTTC.

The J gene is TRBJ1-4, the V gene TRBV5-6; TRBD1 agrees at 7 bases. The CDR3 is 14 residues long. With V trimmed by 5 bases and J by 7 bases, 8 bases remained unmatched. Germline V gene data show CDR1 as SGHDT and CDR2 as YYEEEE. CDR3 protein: CASSITGEFEKLFF. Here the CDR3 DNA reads TGTGCCAGCAGTATTACAGGGGAATTTGAAAAACTGTTTTTT.

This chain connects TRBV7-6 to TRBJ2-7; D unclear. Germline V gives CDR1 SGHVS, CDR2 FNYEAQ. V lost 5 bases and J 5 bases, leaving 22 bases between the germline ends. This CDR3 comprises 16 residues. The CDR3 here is CASSPNTETVVNEQYF. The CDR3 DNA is TGTGCCAGCAGCCCCAACACGGAGACGGTGGTAAACGAGCAGTACTTC.

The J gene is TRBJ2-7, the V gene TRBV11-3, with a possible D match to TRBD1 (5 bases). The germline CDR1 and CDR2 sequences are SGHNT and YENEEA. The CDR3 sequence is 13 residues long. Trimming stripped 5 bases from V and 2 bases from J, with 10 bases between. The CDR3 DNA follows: TGTGCCAGCAGCAGGACACCTACCTACGAGCAGTACTTC. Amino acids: CASSRTPTYEQYF. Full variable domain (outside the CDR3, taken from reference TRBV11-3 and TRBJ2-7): EAGVVQSPRYKIIEKKQPVAFWCNPISGHNTLYWYLQNLGQGPELLIRYENEEAVDDSQLPKDRFSAERLKGVDSTLKIQPAELGDSAVYLCASSRTPTYEQYFGPGTRLTVT.

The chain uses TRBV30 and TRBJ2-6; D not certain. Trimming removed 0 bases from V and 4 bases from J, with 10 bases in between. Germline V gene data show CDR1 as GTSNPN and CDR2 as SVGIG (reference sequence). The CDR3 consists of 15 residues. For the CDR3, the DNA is TGTGCCTGGAGTGTCTTCCTCCCGGGGGCCAACGTCCTGACTTTC. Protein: CAWSVFLPGANVLTF.

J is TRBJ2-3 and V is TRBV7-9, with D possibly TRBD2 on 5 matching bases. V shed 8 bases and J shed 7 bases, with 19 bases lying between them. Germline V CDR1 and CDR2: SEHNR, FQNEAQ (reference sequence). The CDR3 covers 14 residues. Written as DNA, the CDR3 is TGTGCCAGCGTTACTACTAGGAAATCCAATACGCAGTATTTT. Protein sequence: CASVTTRKSNTQYF.

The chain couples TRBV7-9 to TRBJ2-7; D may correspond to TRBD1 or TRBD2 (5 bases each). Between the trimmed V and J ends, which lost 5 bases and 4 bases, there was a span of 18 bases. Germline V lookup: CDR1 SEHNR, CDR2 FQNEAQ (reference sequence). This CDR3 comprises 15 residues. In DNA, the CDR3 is TGTGCCAGCAGCCAAGCCGGGACGGTTAGTTACGAGCAGTACTTC. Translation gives CASSQAGTVSYEQYF. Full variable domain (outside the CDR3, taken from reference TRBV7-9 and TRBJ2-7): DTGVSQNPRHKITKRGQNVTFRCDPISEHNRLYWYRQTLGQGPEFLTYFQNEAQLEKSRLLSDRFSAERPKGSFSTLEIQRTEQGDSAMYLCASSQAGTVSYEQYFGPGTRLTVT.

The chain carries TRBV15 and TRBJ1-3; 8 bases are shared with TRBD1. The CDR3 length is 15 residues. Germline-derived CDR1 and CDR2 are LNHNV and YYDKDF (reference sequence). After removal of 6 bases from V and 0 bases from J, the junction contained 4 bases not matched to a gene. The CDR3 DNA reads TGTGCCACCAGGATGACAGGGGACTCTGGAAACACCATATATTTT. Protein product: CATRMTGDSGNTIYF.

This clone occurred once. DNA of the CDR3: TGCGCCAGCAGCCAAGATTGGAGGACCTATGCCTACGAGCAGTACTTC. Amino acid sequence: CASSQDWRTYAYEQYF. This chain uses TRBV4-1 with TRBJ2-7; weak D call: TRBD2 (5 bases). CDR1 is MGHRA, CDR2 YSYEKL, per germline. The CDR3 runs to 16 residues. V was cut by 0 bases and J by 2 bases, with 14 bases left in between.

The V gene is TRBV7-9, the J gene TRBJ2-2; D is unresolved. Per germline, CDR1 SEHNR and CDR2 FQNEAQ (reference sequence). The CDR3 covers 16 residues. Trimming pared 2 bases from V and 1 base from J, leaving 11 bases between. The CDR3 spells CASSLLVGLNTGELFF. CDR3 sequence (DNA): TGTGCCAGCAGCTTATTGGTCGGCCTGAACACCGGGGAGCTGTTTTTT.

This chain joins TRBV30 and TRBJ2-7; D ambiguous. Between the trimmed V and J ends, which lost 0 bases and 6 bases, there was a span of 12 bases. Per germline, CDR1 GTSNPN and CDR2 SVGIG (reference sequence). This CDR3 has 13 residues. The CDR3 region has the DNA TGTGCCTGGAGTGTACTCAGTGGTAGCGAGCAGTACTTC. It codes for CAWSVLSGSEQYF.